These T cell receptor beta chains were read from a single sample in a study of naive and memory T cell subsets. TCRdb reanalysed the UMI-ligation and nested PCR reads using MiXCR and keeps one entry per CDR3 protein. The data show tens of thousands of distinct CDR3 sequences, about 9.9% seen once. The sequenced sample consisted of naive CD8+ T cells from blood. The receptors come from a human donor in good health. CDR3s include the opening cysteine and the closing phenylalanine or tryptophan. Each record gives: CDR3 DNA, CDR3 protein, V gene, D gene, J gene, clone size. The D gene is left open where the match is weak. Clone sizes are given selectively: once, few, many, or a class where the clone is expanded.

TGTGCCCTACAGACGGACTCCTACGAGCAGTACTTC,CALQTDSYEQYF,TRBV10-3,NA,TRBJ2-7,few
TGTGCCAGCAAGGGACTAGCGCGCCCGTTGGGGGATACGCAGTATTTT,CASKGLARPLGDTQYF,TRBV21-1,NA,TRBJ2-3,NA
TGCAGTGCTCCCACAGACGGACTCTGGGCAGATACGCAGTATTTT,CSAPTDGLWADTQYF,TRBV20-1,NA,TRBJ2-3,many
TGTGCCAGCAGTTACGCGACGGGCACCACCTATGGCTACACCTTC,CASSYATGTTYGYTF,TRBV6-2/TRBV6-3,NA,TRBJ1-2,few
TGTGCCAGCAGCGCGGGGGGGACAGCTTCCTACGAGCAGTACTTC,CASSAGGTASYEQYF,TRBV7-9,TRBD2,TRBJ2-7,few
TGCAGTGGAAAATATAGAGGGCTGGATCAGCCCCAGCATTTT,CSGKYRGLDQPQHF,TRBV20-1,NA,TRBJ1-5,many
TGTGCCAGCAGTCACCCGGGACAGGGGGGCGAGCAGTACTTC,CASSHPGQGGEQYF,TRBV6-2/TRBV6-3,TRBD1,TRBJ2-7,few
TGTGCTAGTGGTTTGGCTAGCGGGGGGTACAATGAGCAGTTCTTC,CASGLASGGYNEQFF,TRBV12-5,TRBD2,TRBJ2-1,few
TGTGCCAGCAGCCAAGGGGACAGCGGGACTGGCTACACCTTC,CASSQGDSGTGYTF,TRBV3-1,TRBD1,TRBJ1-2,NA
TGTGCCAGCAGTTATGAAGTCCTAGCGGGGCTGCCAAACACCGGGGAGCTGTTTTTT,CASSYEVLAGLPNTGELFF,TRBV6-5,TRBD2,TRBJ2-2,few
TGCAGCGTCCAAAAGACAGGGAACTCCTACGAGCAGTACTTC,CSVQKTGNSYEQYF,TRBV29-1,TRBD1,TRBJ2-7,many
TGTGCCAGCAGCGATTCAGGGGGCTTGGGTCAGCCCCAGCATTTT,CASSDSGGLGQPQHF,TRBV2,TRBD1,TRBJ1-5,NA
TGCAGTGCTAGCTCTGGACTAGCATACGAGCAGTACTTC,CSASSGLAYEQYF,TRBV20-1,TRBD2,TRBJ2-7,NA
TGTGCCAGCAGTGAAGTGGGGGCGTATGGCTACACCTTC,CASSEVGAYGYTF,TRBV2,NA,TRBJ1-2,few
TGTGCCAGCAGTCAGCGACTCCCAGGGGCCGCCGAGCAGTACTTC,CASSQRLPGAAEQYF,TRBV12-3/TRBV12-4,NA,TRBJ2-7,NA
TGTGCCAGCTGGAAGTCAGATACGCAGTATTTT,CASWKSDTQYF,TRBV6-6,NA,TRBJ2-3,few
TGTGCCAGCAGTTACATCGGGACAGACAATCAGCCCCAGCATTTT,CASSYIGTDNQPQHF,TRBV6-2/TRBV6-3,TRBD1,TRBJ1-5,NA
TGTGCCAGCCGGACTAGCGATAACACCGGGGAGCTGTTTTTT,CASRTSDNTGELFF,TRBV12-3/TRBV12-4,TRBD2,TRBJ2-2,NA
TGTGCCAGCGGAACTAGCGGGCCGAACACCGGGGAGCTGTTTTTT,CASGTSGPNTGELFF,TRBV7-8,TRBD2,TRBJ2-2,NA
TGTGCCAGCAGCGTACGTGTTGACGGGGGAACGAACACCGGGGAGCTGTTTTTT,CASSVRVDGGTNTGELFF,TRBV9,NA,TRBJ2-2,few
TGTGCCAGCAGTTGGTCAGGGGACACTGAAGCTTTCTTT,CASSWSGDTEAFF,TRBV27,NA,TRBJ1-1,few
TGCGCCAGCAGCTTGGACGGAAACACCATATATTTT,CASSLDGNTIYF,TRBV5-1,NA,TRBJ1-3,NA
TGTGCCAGCAGCGTCACAGGGGGCAACTTGTACGAGCAGTACTTC,CASSVTGGNLYEQYF,TRBV9,TRBD1,TRBJ2-7,few
TGTGCCAGCAGCTTACAGGGTTACACTGAAGCTTTCTTT,CASSLQGYTEAFF,TRBV7-9,NA,TRBJ1-1,many